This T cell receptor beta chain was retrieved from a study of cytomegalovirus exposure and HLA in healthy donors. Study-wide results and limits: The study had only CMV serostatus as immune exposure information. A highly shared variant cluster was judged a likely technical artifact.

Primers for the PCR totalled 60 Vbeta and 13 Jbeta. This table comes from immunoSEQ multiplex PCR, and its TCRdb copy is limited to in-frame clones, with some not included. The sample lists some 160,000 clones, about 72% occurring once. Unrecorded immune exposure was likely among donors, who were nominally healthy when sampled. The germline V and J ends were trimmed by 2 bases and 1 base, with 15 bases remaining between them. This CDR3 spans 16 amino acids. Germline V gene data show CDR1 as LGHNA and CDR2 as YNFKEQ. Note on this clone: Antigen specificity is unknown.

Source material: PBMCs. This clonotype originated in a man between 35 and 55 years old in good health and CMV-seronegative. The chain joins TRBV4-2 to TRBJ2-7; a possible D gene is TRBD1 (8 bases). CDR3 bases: TGTGCCAGCAGCCAACCAGGACAGGGACTATCCTACGAGCAGTACTTC. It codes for CASSQPGQGLSYEQYF.